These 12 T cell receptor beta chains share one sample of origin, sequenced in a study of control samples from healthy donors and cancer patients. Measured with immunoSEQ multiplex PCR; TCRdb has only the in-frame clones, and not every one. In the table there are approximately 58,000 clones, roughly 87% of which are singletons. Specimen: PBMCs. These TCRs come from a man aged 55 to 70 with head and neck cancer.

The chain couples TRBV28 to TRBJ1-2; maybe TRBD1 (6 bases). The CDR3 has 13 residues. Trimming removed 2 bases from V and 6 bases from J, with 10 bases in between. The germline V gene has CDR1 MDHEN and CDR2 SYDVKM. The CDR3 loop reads CASSLIQGNGYTF. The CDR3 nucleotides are TGTGCCAGCAGTTTAATACAGGGTAATGGCTACACCTTC.

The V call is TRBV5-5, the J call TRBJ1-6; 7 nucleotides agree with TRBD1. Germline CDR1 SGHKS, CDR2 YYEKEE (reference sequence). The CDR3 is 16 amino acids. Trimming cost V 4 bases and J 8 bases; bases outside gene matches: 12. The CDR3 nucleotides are TGTGCCAGCAGCCGGGCCCCGACAGGGAGGGATTCACCCCTCCACTTT. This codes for CASSRAPTGRDSPLHF.

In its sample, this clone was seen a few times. The CDR3: CAITSGQQYEQYF. CDR3 in DNA: TGTGCCATCACCTCCGGGCAGCAGTACGAGCAGTACTTC. The chain carries TRBV10-3 and TRBJ2-7; D is ambiguous. The germline V gene encodes CDR1 ENHRY and CDR2 SYGVKD. V lost 7 bases to trimming and J lost 4 bases, with 14 bases between them. The CDR3 consists of 13 residues.

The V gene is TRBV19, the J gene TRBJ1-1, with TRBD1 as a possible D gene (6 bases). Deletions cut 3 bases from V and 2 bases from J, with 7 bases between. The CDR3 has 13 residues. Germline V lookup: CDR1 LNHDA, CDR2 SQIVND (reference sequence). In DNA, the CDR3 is TGTGCCAGTAGTATGGGACAAAACACTGAAGCTTTCTTT. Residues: CASSMGQNTEAFF.

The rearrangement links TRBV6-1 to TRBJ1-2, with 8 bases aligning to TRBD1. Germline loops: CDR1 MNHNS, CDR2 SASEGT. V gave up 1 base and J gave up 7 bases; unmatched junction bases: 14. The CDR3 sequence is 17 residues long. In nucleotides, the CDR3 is TGTGCCAGCAGTGAAGGGACAGGGCGGGGTTCTGCCTCTGGCTACACCTTC. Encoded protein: CASSEGTGRGSASGYTF.

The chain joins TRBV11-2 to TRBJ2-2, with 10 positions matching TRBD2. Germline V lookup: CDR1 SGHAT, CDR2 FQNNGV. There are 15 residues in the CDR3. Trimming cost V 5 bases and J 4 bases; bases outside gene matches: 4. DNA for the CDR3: TGTGCCAGCAGCCGGACTAGCGGAACCACCGGGGAGCTGTTTTTT. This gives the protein CASSRTSGTTGELFF.

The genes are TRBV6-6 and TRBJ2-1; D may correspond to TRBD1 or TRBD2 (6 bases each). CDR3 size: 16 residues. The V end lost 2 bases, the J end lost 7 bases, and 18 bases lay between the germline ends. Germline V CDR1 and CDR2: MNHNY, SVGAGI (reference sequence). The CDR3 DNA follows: TGTGCCAGCAGTTACCCCACAGGGCCCGGGGGAAATGAGCAGTTCTTC. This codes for CASSYPTGPGGNEQFF.

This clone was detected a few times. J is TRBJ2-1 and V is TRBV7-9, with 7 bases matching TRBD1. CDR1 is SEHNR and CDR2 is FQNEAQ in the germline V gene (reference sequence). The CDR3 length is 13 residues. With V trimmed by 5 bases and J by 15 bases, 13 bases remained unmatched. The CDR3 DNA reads TGTGCCAGCAGCCCAGCACTGGACAGGCGGTGGTTCTTC. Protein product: CASSPALDRRWFF.

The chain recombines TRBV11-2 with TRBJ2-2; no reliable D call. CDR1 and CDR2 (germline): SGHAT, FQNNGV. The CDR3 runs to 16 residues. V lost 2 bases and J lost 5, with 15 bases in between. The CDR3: CASSLLGYGLTGELFF. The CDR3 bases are TGTGCCAGCAGCTTATTGGGTTATGGTTTGACCGGGGAGCTGTTTTTT. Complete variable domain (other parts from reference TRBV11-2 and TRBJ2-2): EAGVAQSPRYKIIEKRQSVAFWCNPISGHATLYWYQQILGQGPKLLIQFQNNGVVDDSQLPKDRFSAERLKGVDSTLKIQPAKLEDSAVYLCASSLLGYGLTGELFFGEGSRLTVL.

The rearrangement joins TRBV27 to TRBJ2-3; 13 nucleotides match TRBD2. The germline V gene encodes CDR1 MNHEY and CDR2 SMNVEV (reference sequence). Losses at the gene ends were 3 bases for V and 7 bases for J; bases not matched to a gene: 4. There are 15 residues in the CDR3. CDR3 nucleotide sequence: TGTGCCAGCAGTTTTACTAGCGGGAGGGCCTATACGCAGTATTTT. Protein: CASSFTSGRAYTQYF.

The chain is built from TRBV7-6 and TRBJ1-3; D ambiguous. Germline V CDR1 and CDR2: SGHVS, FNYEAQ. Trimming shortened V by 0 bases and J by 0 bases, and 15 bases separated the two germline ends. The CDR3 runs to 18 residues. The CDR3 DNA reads TGTGCCAGCAGCTTAGCGATTCCAGGAGGAGCCTCTGGAAACACCATATATTTT. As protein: CASSLAIPGGASGNTIYF.

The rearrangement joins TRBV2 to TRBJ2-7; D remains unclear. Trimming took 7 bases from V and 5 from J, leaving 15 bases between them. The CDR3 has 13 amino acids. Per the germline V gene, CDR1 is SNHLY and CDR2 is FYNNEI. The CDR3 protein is CASNPGPSDEQYF. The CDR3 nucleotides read TGTGCCAGCAACCCGGGCCCCAGCGACGAGCAGTACTTC.